The clone carrying this T cell receptor (beta chain) was picked up a small number of times. The data were taken from a study of T-cell reconstitution after alpha-beta-depleted transplantation in children. Unique molecular identifiers were incorporated into the prepared TCRbeta library. Via MiXCR, TCRdb re-called the PCR reads, giving one row per CDR3 protein. The table has some 590,000 distinct CDR3 sequences, about 11% seen once. The ends were cut back, 1 base at V and 0 bases at J, with 9 bases in the middle. Germline CDR1 and CDR2: SQVTM and ANQGSEA. CDR3 length: 14 amino acids. The clonotype originates from a human donor who donated a stem cell graft to a child with acute myeloid leukemia. This sample comprised PBMCs from the stem cell graft donor, obtained from the stem cell graft. The chain combines TRBV29-1 with TRBJ1-2; D gene unclear. The CDR3 DNA reads as TGCAGCGTTGAAGCGCCTTTTACTAACTATGGCTACACCTTC. It specifies CSVEAPFTNYGYTF.